The 19 T cell receptor beta chains below all came from one sample that was sequenced in a study of blood T cell repertoires in COVID-19. Generated by immunoSEQ multiplex PCR, the TCRdb table keeps only in-frame clones and is missing some. Among over 200,000 clones listed, roughly 90% were seen once. Sequencing was carried out using PBMCs or T cells enriched from blood (not recorded which). The receptors here all came from a man in his forties who had recovered from COVID-19.

The chain is built from TRBV13 and TRBJ1-2, with 8 bases matching TRBD1. The CDR3 spans 15 residues. Germline V gene data show CDR1 as PRHDT and CDR2 as FYEKMQ (reference sequence). Germline trimming cut 1 base from V and 4 bases from J; bases unmatched to any gene: 5. The CDR3 coding sequence is TGTGCCAGCAGCTTAGTGAGACAGGGGACCTATGGCTACACCTTC. It yields the protein CASSLVRQGTYGYTF.

This chain links TRBV4-1 with TRBJ1-1; D is ambiguous. Trimming left V 4 bases short and J 1 base short, with 7 bases between. CDR3 size: 13 residues. Germline V gene lookup returns CDR1 MGHRA and CDR2 YSYEKL. The CDR3 region is CASSLDWNTEAFF. CDR3 nucleotides: TGCGCCAGCAGCCTGGACTGGAACACTGAAGCTTTCTTT.

The V and J genes are TRBV13 and TRBJ1-1; TRBD1 matches at 11 bases. The trim removed 0 bases at V and 5 bases at J, leaving 2 bases unmatched. CDR1 and CDR2 (germline): PRHDT, FYEKMQ (reference sequence). This CDR3 spans 15 amino acids. CDR3 sequence: CASSLGGQGETEAFF. The DNA for the CDR3 is TGTGCCAGCAGCTTAGGGGGACAGGGGGAAACTGAAGCTTTCTTT.

The rearrangement joins TRBV28 to TRBJ2-7; tentatively, D is TRBD1 (5 bases). Germline V CDR1 and CDR2: MDHEN, SYDVKM. Trimming shortened V by 3 bases and J by 0 bases, and 9 bases separated the two germline ends. The CDR3 loop spans 14 amino acids. This CDR3 reads CASSLVDNSYEQYF. The CDR3 DNA reads TGTGCCAGCAGTTTGGTGGACAACTCCTACGAGCAGTACTTC.

The chain joins TRBV9 to TRBJ1-4; D may be TRBD1 (6 bases). The CDR3 covers 14 residues. Looked up from germline, CDR1 is SGDLS and CDR2 is YYNGEE. V dropped 4 bases and J dropped 0 bases, with 7 bases sitting between them. CDR3 in amino acids: CASSTGTTNEKLFF. The CDR3 coding sequence is TGTGCCAGCAGCACAGGGACAACTAATGAAAAACTGTTTTTT.

The rearrangement uses TRBV6-1 and TRBJ2-7, with 7 bases that match TRBD2. This CDR3 spans 14 amino acids. CDR1 and CDR2 from the germline V gene are MNHNS and SASEGT. J gave up 3 bases and V 2 bases, and 4 bases lay outside the gene matches. CDR3 sequence: CASSELAENYEQYF. The CDR3 nucleotides read TGTGCCAGCAGTGAACTAGCGGAAAACTACGAGCAGTACTTC.

The chain joins TRBV5-1 to TRBJ1-2; 8 bases agree with TRBD1. The CDR3 runs 13 residues. From germline, CDR1 is SGHRS and CDR2 YFSETQ. The J segment lost 6 bases and the V segment lost 8 bases, leaving 9 bases of the junction unmatched. The CDR3 spells CASRGEGQDGYTF. The CDR3 DNA reads as TGCGCCAGTAGGGGCGAGGGACAGGATGGCTACACCTTC.

V usage is TRBV30 and J usage is TRBJ2-3; 12 positions match TRBD2. This CDR3 has 16 amino acids. CDR1 is GTSNPN, CDR2 SVGIG, per germline (reference sequence). The V gene end was trimmed by 2 bases and the J gene end by 5 bases; junction bases not matched to a gene: 8. The CDR3 coding sequence is TGTGCCTGGAGTCCCCTCCTAGCGGGGGGGCGAGATACGCAGTATTTT. It translates to CAWSPLLAGGRDTQYF.

This clone was observed a handful of times. V and J are TRBV7-9 and TRBJ2-1, with 11 bases fitting TRBD2. From germline, CDR1 is SEHNR and CDR2 FQNEAQ (reference sequence). This CDR3 contains 16 residues. J gave up 7 bases and V 0 bases, and 5 bases lay outside the gene matches. The CDR3 coding sequence is TGTGCCAGCAGCTTAGCAATAGCGGGAGGGAGAAATGAGCAGTTCTTC. Amino acid sequence: CASSLAIAGGRNEQFF. Combining the CDR3 with reference TRBV7-9 and TRBJ2-1 gives the whole variable domain DTGVSQNPRHKITKRGQNVTFRCDPISEHNRLYWYRQTLGQGPEFLTYFQNEAQLEKSRLLSDRFSAERPKGSFSTLEIQRTEQGDSAMYLCASSLAIAGGRNEQFFGPGTRLTVL.

CDR3 amino acids: CSVDTSGGTDTQYF. CDR3 DNA sequence: TGCAGCGTTGACACTAGCGGGGGCACAGATACGCAGTATTTT. V is TRBV29-1 and J is TRBJ2-3, with 10 bases fitting TRBD2. The V gene's germline CDR1 is SQVTM and CDR2 ANQGSEA. CDR3 size: 14 residues. Trimming removed 3 bases from V and 1 base from J; junction bases left unmatched: 1.

CDR3 DNA sequence: TGCAGTGCTAGTTTACCGGGACAGGGTCTTCATGAGCAGTTCTTC. Amino acids: CSASLPGQGLHEQFF. This chain joins TRBV20-1 and TRBJ2-1; TRBD1 matches at 9 bases. The CDR3 runs 15 residues. V shed 3 bases, J shed 8 bases, and the junction held 11 bases outside the gene matches. Germline values: CDR1 DFQATT, CDR2 SNEGSKA (reference sequence).

CDR3 nucleotides: TGTGCCAGCAGTGGACAGAGGAGGTTTTCTTTCTTT. This encodes CASSGQRRFSFF. The V call is TRBV28, the J call TRBJ1-1; D perhaps matches TRBD1 (6 bases). The CDR3 extends over 12 amino acids. Germline lookup yields CDR1 MDHEN and CDR2 SYDVKM. The V end was cut by 5 bases, the J end by 12 bases, with 16 bases between. The full variable domain, with the rest looked up from reference TRBV28 and TRBJ1-1, is DVKVTQSSRYLVKRTGEKVFLECVQDMDHENMFWYRQDPGLGLRLIYFSYDVKMKEKGDIPEGYSVSREKKERFSLILESASTNQTSMYLCASSGQRRFSFFGQGTRLTVV.

The chain has TRBV19 and TRBJ2-2; weak D call: TRBD1 (6 bases). CDR3 length: 17 amino acids. Trimming took off 4 bases at V and 0 bases at J, with 15 bases between the two ends. Germline values: CDR1 LNHDA, CDR2 SQIVND (reference sequence). The CDR3 nucleotides are TGTGCCAGTAGTACCCCGGAACAGGGCCCGAACACCGGGGAGCTGTTTTTT. Translating it yields CASSTPEQGPNTGELFF.

This sequence joins TRBV5-4 and TRBJ1-4; a weak D match, TRBD1 (6 bases). Trimming removed 0 bases at V and 3 bases at J, with 9 bases between. The CDR3 is 15 amino acids. Germline V CDR1 and CDR2: SGHNT, YYREEE (reference sequence). The CDR3 loop is CASSLDRDPNEKLFF. The CDR3 DNA sequence: TGTGCCAGCAGCTTGGACAGGGACCCTAATGAAAAACTGTTTTTT. The full variable domain, its missing parts supplied by reference TRBV5-4 and TRBJ1-4, is ETGVTQSPTHLIKTRGQQVTLRCSSQSGHNTVSWYQQALGQGPQFIFQYYREEENGRGNFPPRFSGLQFPNYSSELNVNALELDDSALYLCASSLDRDPNEKLFFGSGTQLSVL.

The chain carries TRBV30 and TRBJ1-2; 9 bases map to TRBD1. This CDR3 is built from 12 residues. Germline V CDR1 and CDR2: GTSNPN, SVGIG (reference sequence). Losses at the gene ends were 5 bases for V and 6 bases for J; bases not matched to a gene: 4. In DNA form, the CDR3 reads TGTGCCTGGGACAACAGGGGGCATGGCTACACCTTC. It specifies CAWDNRGHGYTF.

The chain is built from TRBV11-2 and TRBJ1-2; D gene unclear. The CDR3 has 13 amino acids. The V gene's germline CDR1 is SGHAT and CDR2 FQNNGV. V was cut by 2 bases and J by 5 bases, with 9 bases left in between. The CDR3, as DNA: TGTGCCAGCAGCTTATGGGCAGCATATGGCTACACCTTC. Protein product: CASSLWAAYGYTF. Using reference TRBV11-2 and TRBJ1-2 for the parts outside the CDR3, the full variable domain is EAGVAQSPRYKIIEKRQSVAFWCNPISGHATLYWYQQILGQGPKLLIQFQNNGVVDDSQLPKDRFSAERLKGVDSTLKIQPAKLEDSAVYLCASSLWAAYGYTFGSGTRLTVV.

The chain is built from TRBV4-2 and TRBJ2-7, with 9 bases lining up with TRBD1. V was clipped by 3 bases and J by 2 bases; unmatched bases: 8. The CDR3 sequence is 16 residues long. Germline assignment: CDR1 LGHNA and CDR2 YNFKEQ. The CDR3 loop reads CASSHAGTGLTYEQYF. The CDR3, as DNA: TGTGCCAGCAGCCACGCCGGGACAGGGCTTACCTACGAGCAGTACTTC.

The table lists this clone with a count of one. The rearrangement links TRBV28 to TRBJ2-7; D remains unclear. This CDR3 spans 13 amino acids. From germline, CDR1 is MDHEN and CDR2 SYDVKM. V lost 6 bases, J lost 3 bases, and 12 bases lay in between. CDR3 residues: CASRPTEIYEQYF. The CDR3 DNA follows: TGTGCCAGCAGGCCTACAGAGATCTACGAGCAGTACTTC.

The J gene is TRBJ1-1, the V gene TRBV5-6; D gene ambiguous. Trimming left V 0 bases short and J 1 base short, with 7 bases between. CDR3 size: 14 residues. Germline assignment: CDR1 SGHDT and CDR2 YYEEEE. Here the CDR3 reads CASSLVGANTEAFF. CDR3 nucleotide sequence: TGTGCCAGCAGCTTGGTCGGAGCGAACACTGAAGCTTTCTTT.